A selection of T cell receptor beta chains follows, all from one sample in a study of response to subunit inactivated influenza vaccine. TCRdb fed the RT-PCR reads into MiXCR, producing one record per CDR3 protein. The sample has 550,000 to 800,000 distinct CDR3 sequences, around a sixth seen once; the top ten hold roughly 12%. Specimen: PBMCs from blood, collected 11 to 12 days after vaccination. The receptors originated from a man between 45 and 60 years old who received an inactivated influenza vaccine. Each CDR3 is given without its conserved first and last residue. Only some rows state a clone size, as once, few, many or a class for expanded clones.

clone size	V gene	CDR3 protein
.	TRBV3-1	ASSKNLQGNQETQY
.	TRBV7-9	ASSPRQGTGSEQF
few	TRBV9	ASSPSPSGANVLT
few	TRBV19	ASSIALSAGGKETQY
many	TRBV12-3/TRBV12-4	ASRQQGDRGKLF
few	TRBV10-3	AIRRQGSHSSTDTQY
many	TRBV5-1	ASSLGSNEQF
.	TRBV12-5	ASGLSLTTDTQY
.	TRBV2	ASRPGALH
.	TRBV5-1	ASSLAASRSYEQY
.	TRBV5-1	ASSYGGGLTYEQY
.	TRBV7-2	ASSLAVGLYEQY
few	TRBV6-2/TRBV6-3	ASSYPLPGQTSYEQY
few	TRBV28	ASRNSGQGPSNSPLH
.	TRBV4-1	ASSQLGRNTGELF
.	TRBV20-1	SAGGPGQGTGDTQY
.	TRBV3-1	ASSPSYGTGDHEQY
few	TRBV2	ASSEAVAGGHYGYT
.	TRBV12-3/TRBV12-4	ASSLVEGNSPLH
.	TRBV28	ASSPIASEQF
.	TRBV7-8	ASSLGAALAKNIQY
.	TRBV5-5	ASSLLEGLTNQPQH